This T cell receptor (beta chain) is from a study of regulatory T cells in long-lasting Graves disease. Overall study results and limits: New patients shared over 800 public clonotypes, fewer than the approximately 2,500 shared by persistent patients.

The CDR3 runs 15 residues. The V gene lost 8 bases and the J gene lost 0 bases, with 14 bases spanning the gap. Germline lookup yields CDR1 MDHEN and CDR2 SYDVKM. The authors built TCR beta libraries using iRepertoire HTBI primers and Arm-PCR of CDR3 regions. TCRdb re-called the multiplex PCR reads with MiXCR, one entry per CDR3 protein. The sample yields 450,000 to 600,000 distinct CDR3 sequences, roughly 17% seen once. Documented time point: newly diagnosed GD, antithyroid drugs for less than 3 months. PBMC RNA served as the TCR library source. This clonotype was seen repeatedly, ten times or more. The antigen is not known. This same sample was also part of a study on T cells in Graves' hyperthyroidism and ophthalmopathy.

The chain carries TRBV28 and TRBJ2-1; D might be TRBD1 (6 bases). The TCR comes from a man aged 35 to 55 with Graves disease. The sequencing here drew on peripheral blood mononuclear cells (PBMCs), taken at new diagnosis, from a patient treated with antithyroid drugs. CDR3 in amino acids: CASRQGIRSYNEQFF. The CDR3, as DNA: TGTGCCAGCCGCCAGGGGATCCGCTCCTACAATGAGCAGTTCTTC.